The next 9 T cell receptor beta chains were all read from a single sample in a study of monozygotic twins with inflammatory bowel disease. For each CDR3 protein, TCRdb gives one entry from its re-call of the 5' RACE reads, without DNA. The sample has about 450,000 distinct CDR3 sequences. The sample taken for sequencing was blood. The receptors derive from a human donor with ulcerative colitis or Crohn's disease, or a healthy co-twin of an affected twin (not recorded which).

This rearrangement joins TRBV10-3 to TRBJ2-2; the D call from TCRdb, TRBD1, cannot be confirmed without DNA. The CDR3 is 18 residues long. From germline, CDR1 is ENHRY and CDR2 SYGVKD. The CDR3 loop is CAIRVPGQGIANTGELFF.

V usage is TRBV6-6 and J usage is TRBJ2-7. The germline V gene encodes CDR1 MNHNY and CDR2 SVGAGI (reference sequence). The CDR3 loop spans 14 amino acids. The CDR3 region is CASSYSQGAYEQYF.

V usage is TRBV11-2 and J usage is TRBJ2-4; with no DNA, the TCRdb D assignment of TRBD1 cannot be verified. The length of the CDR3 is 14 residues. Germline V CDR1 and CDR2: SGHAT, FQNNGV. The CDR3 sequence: CASSHSGGTNIQYF.

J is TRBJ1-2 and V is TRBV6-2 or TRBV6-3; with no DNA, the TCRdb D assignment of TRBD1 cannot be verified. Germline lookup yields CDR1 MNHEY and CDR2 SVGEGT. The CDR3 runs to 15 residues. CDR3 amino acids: CASSDPGQGAYGYTF.

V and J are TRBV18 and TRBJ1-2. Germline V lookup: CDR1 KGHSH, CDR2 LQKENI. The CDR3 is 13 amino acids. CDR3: CAGSGDENYGYTF.

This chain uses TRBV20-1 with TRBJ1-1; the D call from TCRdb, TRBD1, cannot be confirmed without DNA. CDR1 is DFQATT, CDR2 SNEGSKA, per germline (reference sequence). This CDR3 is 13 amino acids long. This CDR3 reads CSASRDGNTEAFF.

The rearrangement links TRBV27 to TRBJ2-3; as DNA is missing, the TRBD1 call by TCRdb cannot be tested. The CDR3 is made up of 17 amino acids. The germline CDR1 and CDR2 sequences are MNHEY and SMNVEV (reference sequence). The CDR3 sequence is CASRSLGGTLLRDTQYF.

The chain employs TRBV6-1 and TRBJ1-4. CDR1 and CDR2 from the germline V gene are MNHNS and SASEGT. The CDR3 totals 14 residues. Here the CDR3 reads CASRQFATNEKLFF.

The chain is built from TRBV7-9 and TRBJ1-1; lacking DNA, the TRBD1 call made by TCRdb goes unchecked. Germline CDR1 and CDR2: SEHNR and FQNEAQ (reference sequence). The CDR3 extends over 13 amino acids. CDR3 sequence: CASSATGGTEAFF.